This TCR beta chain originates from a study of read filtering for tumor transcriptome and immune sequencing. Study-wide context: After DNase treatment, RNA was made into whole-transcriptome libraries.

Trimming took off 2 bases at V and 4 bases at J, with 11 bases between the two ends. Germline values: CDR1 MNHNS, CDR2 SASEGT. The CDR3 length is 14 residues. Molecular barcoded adaptors covering alpha/delta and beta/gamma chains were used on about 390 ng RNA. From the reads, TCRdb called clonotypes with MiXCR, one entry per CDR3 protein. The sample lists some 40,000 distinct CDR3 sequences; approximately 14% were seen once. The TCR comes from a donor at least 40 years old with multiple myeloma. Sequencing was carried out using a population of CD138-negative cells sorted from bone marrow. The chain uses TRBV6-1 and TRBJ1-2; D is unclear. CDR3 residues: CASSESWDLYGYTF. The CDR3, as DNA: TGTGCCAGCAGTGAATCCTGGGATCTCTATGGCTACACCTTC.